The 24 T cell receptor beta chains below all came from one sample that was sequenced in a study of neoadjuvant nivolumab and ipilimumab in lung cancer. Some clones are missing from TCRdb's copy, which holds only in-frame ones; the method was immunoSEQ multiplex PCR. The sample has approximately 6,200 clones; 65% are singletons. This material consisted of tumor tissue, taken after neoadjuvant nivolumab, alone or with ipilimumab, at or shortly before surgery. The receptor source for this set is an adult with non-small cell lung cancer.

The V call is TRBV29-1, the J call TRBJ2-5, with 11 bases that match TRBD2. The CDR3 consists of 15 residues. The germline gives CDR1 SQVTM, CDR2 ANQGSEA. The trim removed 1 base at V and 4 bases at J, leaving 5 bases unmatched. CDR3 nucleotides: TGCAGCGTTGAAGTGGCTAGCGGGGGGCGAGAGACCCAGTACTTC. Amino acids: CSVEVASGGRETQYF.

The V and J genes are TRBV25-1 and TRBJ1-2; D gene unclear. The germline CDR1 and CDR2 sequences are MGHDK and SYGVNS. There are 12 residues in the CDR3. The V end was cut by 4 bases, the J end by 0 bases, with 3 bases between. The CDR3 sequence: CASSGSNYGYTF. The CDR3 bases are TGTGCCAGCAGTGGCTCTAACTATGGCTACACCTTC.

V usage is TRBV30 and J usage is TRBJ1-5; 10 nucleotides agree with TRBD1. With V trimmed by 5 bases and J by 7 bases, 11 bases remained unmatched. Germline V gene lookup returns CDR1 GTSNPN and CDR2 SVGIG (reference sequence). The CDR3 length is 15 residues. The DNA of the CDR3 is TGTGCCTGGTCTGGGGGACAGGGGCCCTCACAGCCCCAGCATTTT. The encoded protein is CAWSGGQGPSQPQHF.

The V and J genes are TRBV27 and TRBJ1-3; D ambiguous. The germline V and J ends were trimmed by 4 bases and 5 bases, with 9 bases remaining between them. Germline CDR1 MNHEY, CDR2 SMNVEV (reference sequence). This CDR3 region has 13 residues. CDR3 sequence (DNA): TGTGCCAGCAGTTCGGGCCTCCGAAACACCATATATTTT. Translation: CASSSGLRNTIYF.

The chain uses TRBV6-5 and TRBJ2-7; D call uncertain. CDR1 and CDR2 from the germline V gene are MNHEY and SVGAGI. V gave up 1 base and J gave up 4 bases, with 14 bases separating them. CDR3 length: 15 amino acids. The CDR3 DNA is TGTGCCAGCAGTTACTTGGCGGCAGATTTATACGAGCAGTACTTC. Residues: CASSYLAADLYEQYF.

The chain has TRBV7-3 and TRBJ2-7; D not resolved. Germline CDR1 and CDR2: SGHTA and FQGTGA. CDR3 length equals 13 residues. Deletions cut 2 bases from V and 6 bases from J, with 11 bases between. The CDR3 nucleotides are TGTGCCAGCAGCTTACAGCCCGGTCTCGAGCAGTACTTC. Its protein is CASSLQPGLEQYF.

This chain links TRBV7-8 with TRBJ1-4, with D perhaps matching TRBD1 (5 bases). The CDR3 is 16 residues long. Germline CDR1 and CDR2: SGHVS and FQNEAQ. V lost 4 bases and J 4 bases, leaving 16 bases between the germline ends. The CDR3 bases are TGTGCCAGCAGCTCGATCCCGGGACCCCTTAATGAAAAACTGTTTTTT. The encoded protein is CASSSIPGPLNEKLFF.

The chain employs TRBV7-9 and TRBJ1-1; D unresolved. The CDR3 is 13 residues long. CDR1 is SEHNR, CDR2 FQNEAQ, per germline (reference sequence). Between the trimmed V and J ends, which lost 0 bases and 2 bases, there was a span of 4 bases. CDR3 residues: CASSLAENTEAFF. As DNA, the CDR3 is TGTGCCAGCAGCTTAGCAGAAAACACTGAAGCTTTCTTT. Based on the CDR3 plus reference TRBV7-9 and TRBJ1-1, the full variable domain is DTGVSQNPRHKITKRGQNVTFRCDPISEHNRLYWYRQTLGQGPEFLTYFQNEAQLEKSRLLSDRFSAERPKGSFSTLEIQRTEQGDSAMYLCASSLAENTEAFFGQGTRLTVV.

The chain combines TRBV2 with TRBJ2-7; TRBD2 agrees at 13 bases. Unmatched junction bases numbered 14, after V lost 6 bases and J lost 3 bases. The CDR3 runs 18 residues. The germline V gene has CDR1 SNHLY and CDR2 FYNNEI. CDR3 coding DNA: TGTGCCAGCAGCCCCGAGGGGATACTAGCGGGAGGGCACTACGAGCAGTACTTC. Protein sequence: CASSPEGILAGGHYEQYF.

This sequence joins TRBV30 and TRBJ1-5; weak D call: TRBD1 (5 bases). Germline CDR1 and CDR2: GTSNPN and SVGIG (reference sequence). V gave up 8 bases and J gave up 6 bases, with 23 bases separating them. This CDR3 is 15 amino acids long. CDR3 loop: CARGRDRGWGQPQHF. DNA for the CDR3: TGTGCCCGAGGAAGAGATAGGGGATGGGGTCAGCCCCAGCATTTT.

The chain is built from TRBV27 and TRBJ2-3; possibly TRBD1 for D (5 bases). CDR1 is MNHEY and CDR2 is SMNVEV in the germline V gene (reference sequence). The CDR3 length is 14 residues. V gave up 4 bases and J gave up 8 bases, with 16 bases separating them. The CDR3 region is CASSSLNLGVTQYF. For the CDR3, the DNA is TGTGCCAGCAGTTCACTTAACCTAGGGGTTACGCAGTATTTT.

The V call is TRBV19, the J call TRBJ1-5; D might be TRBD1 (5 bases). V dropped 2 bases and J dropped 4 bases, with 9 bases sitting between them. This CDR3 contains 14 residues. Per the germline V gene, CDR1 is LNHDA and CDR2 is SQIVND (reference sequence). The CDR3 DNA reads as TGTGCCAGTAGTATACGGCAGGGTAATCAGCCCCAGCATTTT. Its translation: CASSIRQGNQPQHF. The whole variable domain, remainder taken from reference TRBV19 and TRBJ1-5, is DGGITQSPKYLFRKEGQNVTLSCEQNLNHDAMYWYRQDPGQGLRLIYYSQIVNDFQKGDIAEGYSVSREKKESFPLTVTSAQKNPTAFYLCASSIRQGNQPQHFGDGTRLSIL.

This clone was observed a few times. Other DNA variants within this sample encode the same CDR3. V gene TRBV6-1 combines with J gene TRBJ2-3; 10 nucleotides align to TRBD2. This CDR3 has 16 amino acids. Germline V gene data show CDR1 as MNHNS and CDR2 as SASEGT. After removal of 4 bases from V and 1 base from J, the junction contained 5 bases not matched to a gene. The chain's CDR3 is CASSATGTSGTDTQYF. DNA of the CDR3: TGTGCCAGCAGTGCTACCGGGACTAGCGGCACAGATACGCAGTATTTT.

This clone is a singleton in its sample. This rearrangement joins TRBV27 to TRBJ2-7; 11 bases agree with TRBD2. V gave up 4 bases and J gave up 5 bases; unmatched junction bases: 10. Germline loops: CDR1 MNHEY, CDR2 SMNVEV (reference sequence). CDR3 length: 16 residues. CDR3 residues: CASSSRTSGRSHEQYF. CDR3 sequence (DNA): TGTGCCAGCAGTTCTAGAACTAGCGGGAGATCGCACGAGCAGTACTTC.

The gene calls are TRBV6-1 and TRBJ1-5; TRBD1 matches at 7 bases. The CDR3 is made up of 14 amino acids. J was trimmed by 3 bases and V by 4 bases; bases with no gene match: 3. Germline CDR1 is MNHNS and CDR2 is SASEGT. CDR3 in amino acids: CASSVGQVNQPQHF. CDR3 DNA: TGTGCCAGCAGTGTCGGACAGGTCAATCAGCCCCAGCATTTT.

V is TRBV11-2 and J is TRBJ2-7; TRBD1 or TRBD2 may be the D gene (5 bases each). Per germline, CDR1 SGHAT and CDR2 FQNNGV. The CDR3 has 14 amino acids. Trimming shortened V by 3 bases and J by 7 bases, and 16 bases separated the two germline ends. This chain's CDR3 is CASSFSGPEGEQYF. The CDR3 DNA sequence: TGTGCCAGCAGCTTCTCAGGGCCTGAGGGGGAGCAGTACTTC.

The gene calls are TRBV5-6 and TRBJ2-2, with D perhaps assigned TRBD1 or TRBD2 (5 bases each). Trimming stripped 1 base from V and 7 bases from J, with 14 bases between. The CDR3 has 15 residues. The germline V gene has CDR1 SGHDT and CDR2 YYEEEE. The CDR3 sequence is CASSLPGTDIGELFF. The CDR3, as DNA: TGTGCCAGCAGCTTGCCCGGGACGGACATCGGGGAGCTGTTTTTT.

J is TRBJ2-5 and V is TRBV5-1; D is unclear. Germline values: CDR1 SGHRS, CDR2 YFSETQ. This CDR3 region has 13 residues. V gave up 4 bases and J gave up 0 bases, with 7 bases separating them. The CDR3 DNA reads TGCGCCAGCAGCGCTGACAACCAAGAGACCCAGTACTTC. It yields the protein CASSADNQETQYF.

This clone turned up a few times. The chain couples TRBV28 to TRBJ2-5; no clear D. The CDR3 extends over 11 amino acids. Germline loops: CDR1 MDHEN, CDR2 SYDVKM. The ends were cut back, 4 bases at V and 2 bases at J, with 2 bases in the middle. The DNA for the CDR3 is TGTGCCAGCAGTTCACAAGAGACCCAGTACTTC. The encoded protein is CASSSQETQYF. The whole variable domain, remainder taken from reference TRBV28 and TRBJ2-5, is DVKVTQSSRYLVKRTGEKVFLECVQDMDHENMFWYRQDPGLGLRLIYFSYDVKMKEKGDIPEGYSVSREKKERFSLILESASTNQTSMYLCASSSQETQYFGPGTRLLVL.

The J gene is TRBJ2-3, the V gene TRBV18, with a weak D call TRBD1 (7 bases). Germline V gene lookup returns CDR1 KGHSH and CDR2 LQKENI. The CDR3 is made up of 15 amino acids. Trimming removed 3 bases at V and 2 bases at J, with 12 bases between. In nucleotides, the CDR3 is TGTGCCAGCTCACCTCAGGGGGGCTTCACAGATACGCAGTATTTT. Translated: CASSPQGGFTDTQYF.

This clone occurred a few times. This chain joins TRBV25-1 and TRBJ2-7; 9 bases map to TRBD1. The V gene end was trimmed by 5 bases and the J gene end by 6 bases; junction bases not matched to a gene: 8. CDR3 length: 14 residues. Germline lookup yields CDR1 MGHDK and CDR2 SYGVNS. CDR3 DNA sequence: TGTGCCAGCAGTTGGGACAGGGCCGATTCCGAGCAGTACTTC. The encoded protein is CASSWDRADSEQYF.

This clone was found once. The J gene is TRBJ1-2, the V gene TRBV28, with TRBD1 matching over 7 bases. The CDR3 is made up of 15 amino acids. CDR1 and CDR2 (germline): MDHEN, SYDVKM. Trimming cost V 2 bases and J 3 bases; bases outside gene matches: 6. The DNA of the CDR3 is TGTGCCAGCAGTTTAAGTACAGGGGCGGACTATGGCTACACCTTC. Its protein is CASSLSTGADYGYTF.

V gene TRBV10-3 combines with J gene TRBJ2-1, with D hard to call. CDR3 length: 11 amino acids. Germline V gene lookup returns CDR1 ENHRY and CDR2 SYGVKD. Trimming took 7 bases from V and 2 from J, leaving 3 bases between them. For the CDR3, the DNA is TGTGCCATCAACACCTACAATGAGCAGTTCTTC. It codes for CAINTYNEQFF.

The chain joins TRBV2 to TRBJ2-7, with 7 bases that match TRBD1. The CDR3 has 14 residues. CDR1 SNHLY and CDR2 FYNNEI come from the germline V gene. After removal of 4 bases from V and 2 bases from J, the junction contained 5 bases not matched to a gene. The CDR3 bases are TGTGCCAGCAGTGGGATGACAGGGACCTACGAGCAGTACTTC. Translating it yields CASSGMTGTYEQYF.